The next 7 T cell receptor beta chains were all read from a single sample in a study of T cells after yellow fever vaccination. Using its own MiXCR run on the 5' RACE reads, TCRdb lists one record per CDR3 protein. Seen here are approximately 90,000 distinct CDR3 sequences, roughly 13% observed once, and the top ten hold approximately 25%. The sequencing here drew on CD8+ T cells not binding an NS4B(214-222) dextramer, sorted from PBMCs, taken roughly 20 days after the first yellow fever vaccination. The receptors were sampled from a man younger than 35 who received the YFV17D yellow fever vaccine.

The chain carries TRBV20-1 and TRBJ1-5; TRBD1 is a possible D gene (5 bases). The ends were cut back, 4 bases at V and 9 bases at J, with 7 bases in the middle. The CDR3 consists of 10 residues. CDR1 and CDR2 from the germline V gene are DFQATT and SNEGSKA (reference sequence). The CDR3 reads CSAKGPPQHF. The DNA for the CDR3 is TGCAGTGCTAAGGGACCGCCCCAGCATTTT.

This clonotype was seen more than once but under ten times. The CDR3 region is CASSLSLGYEQYF. CDR3 sequence (DNA): TGTGCCAGCAGTTTATCGTTGGGGTACGAGCAGTACTTC. The V and J genes are TRBV27 and TRBJ2-7; D unclear. This CDR3 is built from 13 residues. V was cut by 0 bases and J by 4 bases, with 7 bases left in between. The germline V gene has CDR1 MNHEY and CDR2 SMNVEV (reference sequence).

Here the CDR3 reads CASSPWTGASYEQYF. As DNA, the CDR3 is TGTGCCAGCAGCCCGTGGACAGGGGCAAGCTACGAGCAGTACTTC. This chain joins TRBV4-2 and TRBJ2-7; the match to TRBD1 covers 9 bases. CDR1 is LGHNA, CDR2 YNFKEQ, per germline. CDR3 length: 15 amino acids. J gave up 3 bases and V 4 bases, and 7 bases lay outside the gene matches.

The chain combines TRBV6-5 with TRBJ1-5, with D possibly matching TRBD1 (5 bases). V was clipped by 2 bases and J by 5 bases, with 10 bases between them. Germline CDR1 reads MNHEY; CDR2 reads SVGAGI. The CDR3 loop spans 14 amino acids. CDR3 coding DNA: TGTGCCAGCAGTTACCAGGGCTACGATCAGCCCCAGCATTTT. This translates into CASSYQGYDQPQHF.

This clonotype turned up a few times. This chain connects TRBV12-3 or TRBV12-4 to TRBJ2-1, with TRBD1 as a possible D gene (5 bases). The CDR3 has 12 amino acids. The V and J ends lost 4 bases and 8 bases respectively, with 9 bases between them. The CDR3 sequence: CASSSRTYEQFF. The CDR3 DNA reads TGTGCCAGCAGTTCCAGGACATATGAGCAGTTCTTC.

This clonotype was seen a handful of times. This chain connects TRBV5-1 to TRBJ2-7, with a weak D call TRBD1 (6 bases). The CDR3 is 13 residues long. The germline gives CDR1 SGHRS, CDR2 YFSETQ. The V and J ends lost 5 bases and 2 bases respectively, with 11 bases between them. In nucleotides, the CDR3 is TGCGCCAGCAGACAACAGGGTACCTACGAGCAGTACTTC. Its translation: CASRQQGTYEQYF.

This rearrangement joins TRBV2 to TRBJ1-1; perhaps TRBD1 as D (5 bases). The V end lost 8 bases, the J end lost 0 bases, and 13 bases lay between the germline ends. From germline, CDR1 is SNHLY and CDR2 FYNNEI. This CDR3 comprises 14 residues. The CDR3 protein is CASGPTEMNTEAFF. The CDR3, as DNA: TGTGCCAGCGGGCCGACAGAGATGAACACTGAAGCTTTCTTT.